The next 11 T cell receptor beta chains were all read from a single sample in a study of blood T cell repertoires in COVID-19. The protocol was immunoSEQ multiplex PCR, while the TCRdb copy is restricted to in-frame clones and leaves out a portion. The table includes roughly 160,000 clones, approximately 85% detected once. Sample: peripheral blood. Every receptor here comes from a woman aged 45-60 years with COVID-19, enrolled during active disease.

The chain uses TRBV5-4 and TRBJ2-5; weak D call: TRBD1 (5 bases). The CDR3 is made up of 13 amino acids. With 3 bases removed from V and 5 bases from J, the gap between germline ends came to 11 bases. Germline lookup yields CDR1 SGHNT and CDR2 YYREEE (reference sequence). CDR3 DNA sequence: TGTGCCAGCAGCTATTCAGGGCCGGAGACCCAGTACTTC. Translated: CASSYSGPETQYF. The full variable domain, with the rest looked up from reference TRBV5-4 and TRBJ2-5, is ETGVTQSPTHLIKTRGQQVTLRCSSQSGHNTVSWYQQALGQGPQFIFQYYREEENGRGNFPPRFSGLQFPNYSSELNVNALELDDSALYLCASSYSGPETQYFGPGTRLLVL.

This clone was recorded once. The rearrangement uses TRBV30 and TRBJ1-1; 8 bases are shared with TRBD1. This CDR3 contains 13 residues. After removal of 3 bases from V and 5 bases from J, the junction contained 5 bases not matched to a gene. Looked up from germline, CDR1 is GTSNPN and CDR2 is SVGIG (reference sequence). The CDR3 sequence: CAWRRQGITEAFF. In DNA form, the CDR3 reads TGTGCCTGGAGGAGACAGGGGATTACTGAAGCTTTCTTT.

This clone was seen a single time. The rearrangement uses TRBV15 and TRBJ2-5; tentatively, D is TRBD2 (6 bases). CDR1 LNHNV and CDR2 YYDKDF come from the germline V gene (reference sequence). This CDR3 has 15 amino acids. With 8 bases removed from V and 1 base from J, the gap between germline ends came to 17 bases. The CDR3: CATAGTWGVQETQYF. For the CDR3, the DNA is TGTGCCACCGCGGGGACTTGGGGAGTCCAAGAGACCCAGTACTTC.

The V call is TRBV11-3, the J call TRBJ2-7; D may be TRBD1 (5 bases). The germline V gene has CDR1 SGHNT and CDR2 YENEEA. V was clipped by 5 bases and J by 1 base, with 18 bases between them. This CDR3 is built from 16 residues. Here the CDR3 DNA reads TGTGCCAGCAGCCCTGGGGCATCCCTAGGGTCCTACGAGCAGTACTTC. Encoded protein: CASSPGASLGSYEQYF.

V usage is TRBV30 and J usage is TRBJ1-6; 7 bases map to TRBD1. The CDR3 is made up of 14 amino acids. With 3 bases clipped from V and 7 bases from J, the junction kept 6 bases outside the gene matches. Germline CDR1 and CDR2: GTSNPN and SVGIG (reference sequence). The CDR3 DNA is TGTGCCTGGAGGCGAGGGGGCGGGAATTCACCCCTCCACTTT. Its protein is CAWRRGGGNSPLHF.

This chain connects TRBV30 to TRBJ1-1; TRBD1 is a possible D gene (5 bases). Per the germline V gene, CDR1 is GTSNPN and CDR2 is SVGIG (reference sequence). There are 14 residues in the CDR3. Deletions cut 0 bases from V and 1 base from J, with 9 bases between. This CDR3 reads CAWSVSRGNTEAFF. The CDR3 nucleotides are TGTGCCTGGAGTGTTTCTAGGGGGAACACTGAAGCTTTCTTT.

The chain carries TRBV3-1 (or the pseudogene TRBV3-2) and TRBJ2-7, with D possibly matching TRBD2 (5 bases). CDR3 length: 13 residues. In germline, CDR1 is LGHDT, CDR2 YNNKEL (reference sequence). The ends were cut back, 1 base at V and 5 bases at J, with 9 bases in the middle. The CDR3 DNA reads as TGTGCCAGCAGCCAAGTGAGCGGCAACGAGCAGTACTTC. The encoded protein is CASSQVSGNEQYF.

The J gene is TRBJ2-3, the V gene TRBV2; 8 bases match TRBD2. Germline assignment: CDR1 SNHLY and CDR2 FYNNEI. The CDR3 consists of 16 residues. V lost 5 bases and J lost 0; bases outside the gene matches: 7. This CDR3 is CASSSLGGASTDTQYF. The CDR3 coding sequence is TGTGCCAGCAGTAGTCTCGGGGGGGCCAGCACAGATACGCAGTATTTT.

CDR3 residues: CASSEENMSPLHF. The CDR3 DNA is TGTGCCAGCAGTGAGGAGAACATGTCACCCCTCCACTTT. This chain connects TRBV2 to TRBJ1-6; D remains unclear. V lost 3 bases, J lost 10 bases, and 10 bases lay in between. CDR1 SNHLY and CDR2 FYNNEI come from the germline V gene. The CDR3 totals 13 residues. The variable domain in full, with the rest retrieved from reference TRBV2 and TRBJ1-6, is EPEVTQTPSHQVTQMGQEVILRCVPISNHLYFYWYRQILGQKVEFLVSFYNNEISEKSEIFDDQFSVERPDGSNFTLKIRSTKLEDSAMYFCASSEENMSPLHFGNGTRLTVT.

V and J are TRBV7-3 and TRBJ2-3; 13 positions match TRBD2. CDR3 length equals 17 residues. Losses at the gene ends were 2 bases for V and 1 base for J; bases not matched to a gene: 3. Germline V gene data show CDR1 as SGHTA and CDR2 as FQGTGA. This CDR3 reads CASSLGGLAGRTDTQYF. The DNA of the CDR3 is TGTGCCAGCAGCTTAGGGGGACTAGCGGGGCGCACAGATACGCAGTATTTT.

The rearrangement uses TRBV30 and TRBJ1-6; 7 bases line up with TRBD1. The CDR3 is 14 residues long. Germline V gene data show CDR1 as GTSNPN and CDR2 as SVGIG (reference sequence). The J segment lost 7 bases and the V segment lost 3 bases, leaving 6 bases of the junction unmatched. CDR3 residues: CAWSHGQANSPLHF. The CDR3 nucleotides read TGTGCCTGGAGCCATGGACAGGCGAATTCACCCCTCCACTTT.